The sequence of this TCR beta chain was determined in a study of OX40 agonist ivuxolimab in advanced cancers. Study-level background: Ivuxolimab, an antibody that agonizes OX40 (CD134), was administered to the patients. Intravenous ivuxolimab at 0.01 to 10 mg/kg was given to patients every 2 weeks. With a range of roughly 23 to 79, age averaged approximately 60 years, and 65% to 85% were male.

Study-level points and caveats: Some nonresponders also had low normalized T-cell clonal expansion.

Here immunoSEQ multiplex PCR was the method, and the copy in TCRdb shows in-frame clones only, minus some. The sample yields about 93,000 clones, 90% to 95% seen once. Germline V gene data show CDR1 as SEHNR and CDR2 as FQNEAQ (reference sequence). Trimming took 3 bases from V and 0 from J; bases not matched to a gene: 5. The CDR3 length is 16 residues. Worth noting for this clone: Its matching antigen is unknown.

The source of this sequence is an adult with an advanced solid tumor such as melanoma, head and neck, liver or kidney cancer. This material consisted of CD4+ or CD8+ T cells sorted from blood, taken in a trial of the OX40 agonist ivuxolimab. The chain combines TRBV7-9 with TRBJ2-3; 8 bases fit TRBD2. The DNA of the CDR3 is TGTGCCAGCAGCTTGGTCATAGCGGGGAGCACAGATACGCAGTATTTT. This codes for CASSLVIAGSTDTQYF. The entire variable domain, with the rest obtained from reference TRBV7-9 and TRBJ2-3, is as follows: DTGVSQNPRHKITKRGQNVTFRCDPISEHNRLYWYRQTLGQGPEFLTYFQNEAQLEKSRLLSDRFSAERPKGSFSTLEIQRTEQGDSAMYLCASSLVIAGSTDTQYFGPGTRLTVL.